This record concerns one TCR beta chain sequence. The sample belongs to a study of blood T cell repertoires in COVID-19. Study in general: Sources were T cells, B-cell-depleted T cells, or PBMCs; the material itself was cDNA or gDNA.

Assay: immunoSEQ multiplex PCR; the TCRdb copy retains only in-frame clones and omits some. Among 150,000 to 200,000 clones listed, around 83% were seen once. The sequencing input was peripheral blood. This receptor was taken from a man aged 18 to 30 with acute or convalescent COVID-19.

The CDR3 bases are TGTGCCAGTAGTACCTCCCAGGCGGGAGCCTATAATTCACCCCTCCACTTT. It is translated as CASSTSQAGAYNSPLHF. The chain is built from TRBV19 and TRBJ1-6; D uncertain. The CDR3 loop spans 17 amino acids. Germline V gene data show CDR1 as LNHDA and CDR2 as SQIVND (reference sequence). V gave up 4 bases and J gave up 2 bases, with 15 bases separating them.